This is a list of T cell receptor beta chains from one sample in a study of T cell changes during pregnancy in multiple sclerosis. The assay was immunoSEQ multiplex PCR, and TCRdb's table has in-frame clones only and misses some. The table lists 50,000 or so clones, about 90% of them singletons. This sample comprised CD4+ T cells from peripheral blood mononuclear cells, obtained after pregnancy. The receptors here all came from a female donor with multiple sclerosis, enrolled in a pregnancy study. CDR3s include the opening cysteine and the closing phenylalanine or tryptophan. Each record gives: clone size, V gene, J gene, D gene, CDR3 protein, CDR3 DNA. A D gene is named only where the DNA matches it firmly. Only part of the rows carry a size: once, few, many, or a class if the clone is expanded.

>NA|TRBV9|TRBJ2-2|TRBD2
CASSVGSGSENTGELFF
TGTGCCAGCAGCGTAGGGAGCGGGAGCGAGAACACCGGGGAGCTGTTTTTT
>NA|TRBV5-1|TRBJ1-2|NA
CASSFEAAGYGYTF
TGCGCCAGCAGCTTTGAGGCGGCCGGCTATGGCTACACCTTC
>NA|TRBV15|TRBJ1-5|NA
CATTFQGSNQPQHF
TGTGCCACCACCTTCCAGGGTAGCAATCAGCCCCAGCATTTT
>NA|TRBV29-1|TRBJ2-7|NA
CSAQTGIYEQYF
TGCAGCGCCCAAACAGGGATCTACGAGCAGTACTTC
>NA|TRBV5-1|TRBJ2-2|TRBD2
CASSLSGLAGSTNTGELFF
TGCGCCAGCAGCTTAAGTGGACTAGCGGGATCTACGAACACCGGGGAGCTGTTTTTT
>NA|TRBV10-2|TRBJ1-5|NA
CASSQGSEPQHF
TGCGCCAGCAGTCAGGGGTCGGAGCCCCAGCATTTT
>NA|TRBV5-4|TRBJ2-7|TRBD2
CASSGGLAGASYEQYF
TGTGCCAGCAGCGGCGGACTAGCGGGAGCCTCCTACGAGCAGTACTTC
>NA|TRBV28|TRBJ1-5|NA
CASSRTARAWSNQPQHF
TGTGCCAGCAGCCGGACCGCCAGGGCCTGGAGCAATCAGCCCCAGCATTTT
>NA|TRBV29-1|TRBJ2-1|TRBD1
CSGGDRYNEQFF
TGCAGCGGAGGGGACAGATACAATGAGCAGTTCTTC
>NA|TRBV2|TRBJ1-2|NA
CASTTLPAGLYGYTF
TGTGCCAGCACCACTCTGCCTGCAGGGCTCTATGGCTACACCTTC
>NA|TRBV6-5|TRBJ1-5|TRBD1
CASRPDRGLQPQHF
TGTGCCAGCAGACCAGACAGGGGGCTCCAGCCCCAGCATTTT
>NA|TRBV7-3|TRBJ2-3|TRBD2
CASSKKSGTSAFTDTQYF
TGTGCCAGCAGCAAAAAATCAGGGACTAGCGCCTTTACAGATACGCAGTATTTT
>NA|TRBV6-5|TRBJ2-1|TRBD1
CASSYVGTGRDNEQFF
TGTGCCAGCAGTTACGTGGGGACAGGGCGGGACAATGAGCAGTTCTTC
>NA|TRBV15|TRBJ2-3|TRBD1
CATSRTGVGTDTQYF
TGTGCCACCAGCAGGACAGGGGTGGGCACAGATACGCAGTATTTT
>once|TRBV5-1|TRBJ2-5|TRBD1
CASSLVTGAGETQYF
TGCGCCAGCAGCTTGGTAACAGGGGCCGGGGAGACCCAGTACTTC
>NA|TRBV7-2|TRBJ1-4|NA
CASKLSSRQSNEKLFF
TGTGCCAGTAAATTAAGCTCTCGACAGAGTAATGAAAAACTGTTTTTT
>NA|TRBV28|TRBJ2-5|NA
CASSLVVSVGETQYF
TGTGCCAGCAGTTTAGTTGTGAGCGTCGGGGAGACCCAGTACTTC
>NA|TRBV7-9|TRBJ1-3|TRBD1
CASSSAKRDREAGNTIYF
TGTGCCAGCAGCTCCGCTAAGCGAGACAGGGAAGCTGGAAACACCATATATTTT
>NA|TRBV25-1|TRBJ1-5|NA
CASRGGAGSNSNQPQHF
TGTGCCAGCAGGGGAGGGGCAGGCTCGAATAGCAATCAGCCCCAGCATTTT
>NA|TRBV7-2|TRBJ2-7|NA
CASSSGGSGQEYF
TGTGCCAGCAGCTCTGGGGGTAGCGGACAGGAGTACTTC
>NA|TRBV25-1|TRBJ2-7|NA
CASSEYRVSRDEQYF
TGTGCCAGCAGTGAATATCGCGTCTCGAGGGACGAGCAGTACTTC
>NA|TRBV18|TRBJ2-7|NA
CASSPPGLIYEQYF
TGTGCCAGCTCACCACCGGGACTGATTTACGAGCAGTACTTC
>NA|TRBV11-1|TRBJ2-1|TRBD2
CASSPVGAGVWNEQFF
TGTGCCAGCAGCCCCGTAGGAGCGGGAGTTTGGAATGAGCAGTTCTTC
>NA|TRBV7-2|TRBJ2-2|NA
CASSLYLRPQAAGELFF
TGTGCCAGCAGCTTATACCTACGACCGCAGGCCGCCGGGGAGCTGTTTTTT
>once|TRBV11-3|TRBJ2-2|TRBD1
CASSDRGTGGSLFF
TGTGCCAGCAGCGACAGAGGGACAGGGGGCTCTCTGTTTTTT
>NA|TRBV11-3|TRBJ2-1|TRBD2
CASSRPGTSGGNEQFF
TGTGCCAGCAGTCGACCTGGGACTAGCGGGGGTAATGAGCAGTTCTTC
>NA|TRBV6-7|TRBJ1-5|TRBD1
CASSTVPGQGVRSNQPQHF
TGTGCCAGCAGCACAGTCCCGGGACAGGGGGTTAGGAGCAATCAGCCCCAGCATTTT
>NA|TRBV18|TRBJ2-6|TRBD1
CASSPGQVHSGANVLTF
TGTGCCAGCTCACCTGGACAGGTACACTCTGGGGCCAACGTCCTGACTTTC
>NA|TRBV7-2|TRBJ2-2|NA
CASSFNRAGELFF
TGTGCCAGCAGCTTTAACAGGGCCGGGGAGCTGTTTTTT
>NA|TRBV19|TRBJ2-1|TRBD1
CASKTDRAKYNEQFF
TGTGCCAGTAAAACGGACAGGGCTAAATACAATGAGCAGTTCTTC
>once|TRBV19|TRBJ1-5|NA
CASSIRDNQPQHF
TGTGCCAGTAGTATCAGGGATAATCAGCCCCAGCATTTT
>NA|TRBV6-4|TRBJ2-1|TRBD1
CASQAGTGGHNEQFF
TGTGCCAGCCAGGCCGGGACAGGGGGCCACAATGAGCAGTTCTTC
>NA|TRBV7-3|TRBJ2-7|NA
CASSLNSRGPYEQYF
TGTGCCAGCAGCTTAAATAGTAGGGGCCCCTACGAGCAGTACTTC
>NA|TRBV2|TRBJ2-5|NA
CASSDGGRGYQETQYF
TGTGCCAGCAGTGACGGTGGAAGGGGATACCAAGAGACCCAGTACTTC
>NA|TRBV27|TRBJ2-7|TRBD2
CASRKRLADYEQYF
TGTGCCAGCAGAAAAAGGCTAGCGGACTACGAGCAGTACTTC
>NA|TRBV4-2|TRBJ2-3|TRBD2
CASSQSGASTDTQYF
TGTGCCAGCAGCCAGAGCGGGGCTAGCACAGATACGCAGTATTTT
>NA|TRBV28|TRBJ2-7|TRBD1
CASSLPGTVTYEQYF
TGTGCCAGCAGTTTACCCGGGACAGTTACCTACGAGCAGTACTTC
>NA|TRBV28|TRBJ2-1|NA
CASSLQPPGLNHEQFF
TGTGCCAGCAGTTTACAACCCCCGGGTCTAAACCATGAGCAGTTCTTC
>NA|TRBV29-1|TRBJ2-7|TRBD1
CSVVDRGNYEQYF
TGCAGCGTGGTTGACAGGGGAAACTACGAGCAGTACTTC
>NA|TRBV12-5|TRBJ2-5|TRBD1
CASGAMLRDRGWASETQYF
TGTGCTAGTGGTGCCATGCTCCGGGACAGGGGGTGGGCAAGCGAGACCCAGTACTTC
>NA|TRBV19|TRBJ1-5|NA
CASKVLEQNQPQHF
TGTGCCAGTAAGGTACTTGAACAGAATCAGCCCCAGCATTTT
>NA|TRBV15|TRBJ1-1|NA
CATSRDSLGSTEAFF
TGTGCCACCAGCAGAGATTCTCTCGGTAGCACTGAAGCTTTCTTT
>NA|TRBV6-6|TRBJ2-7|NA
CASSYSRQNYEQYF
TGTGCCAGCAGTTACTCGAGGCAGAACTACGAGCAGTACTTC
>NA|TRBV7-8|TRBJ2-7|NA
CASSLANKGYTYEQYF
TGTGCCAGCAGCTTAGCGAATAAGGGGTATACCTACGAGCAGTACTTC
>once|TRBV5-4|TRBJ2-7|NA
CASSQPDSSYEQYF
TGTGCCAGCAGCCAGCCAGACAGTTCCTACGAGCAGTACTTC